The 29 T cell receptor beta chains listed next were all sequenced from one sample in a study of beta chain features in type 1 diabetes. Expressed TCRB transcripts were sequenced because the isolated RNA had all been reverse transcribed beforehand. Repertoires were generated with immunoSEQ multiplex PCR, while TCRdb's copy carries only in-frame clones and drops some. This table holds under 350,000 clones, around 24% found once. Notes on the study in general: Type 1 diabetes patients had moderately but significantly shorter TCRB CDR3s in all four CD4+ subsets.

Their recognized antigens are unknown. Material: naive CD4+ T cells from blood. These receptors all stem from a woman in her twenties or thirties with type 1 diabetes.

In its sample, this clone was seen a few times. The V and J genes are TRBV9 and TRBJ2-5; 10 bases match TRBD2. The CDR3 length is 17 residues. J was trimmed by 5 bases and V by 4 bases; bases with no gene match: 14. CDR1 SGDLS and CDR2 YYNGEE come from the germline V gene. The CDR3 spells CASSPTFPGLATETQYF. The CDR3 DNA reads as TGTGCCAGCAGCCCCACGTTCCCGGGACTAGCGACGGAGACCCAGTACTTC. Supplemented by reference TRBV9 and TRBJ2-5, the full variable domain reads DSGVTQTPKHLITATGQRVTLRCSPRSGDLSVYWYQQSLDQGLQFLIQYYNGEERAKGNILERFSAQQFPDLHSELNLSSLELGDSALYFCASSPTFPGLATETQYFGPGTRLLVL.

About this clone itself: Compared with germline, one end of the junction differs, possibly owing to a read error. This rearrangement joins TRBV29-1 to TRBJ2-5, with TRBD1 matching over 7 bases. This CDR3 comprises 10 residues. Germline V lookup: CDR1 SQVTM, CDR2 ANQGSEA. This chain's CDR3 is CSVDCYRGDF. CDR3 bases: TGCAGCGTTGATTGTTACAGGGGAGACTTC.

The rearrangement links TRBV4-1 to TRBJ1-1; D is ambiguous. The ends were cut back, 1 base at V and 4 bases at J, with 10 bases in the middle. Germline V gene lookup returns CDR1 MGHRA and CDR2 YSYEKL. This CDR3 contains 14 residues. CDR3 nucleotide sequence: TGCGCCAGCAGCCAAGTGCTATATATCACTGAAGCTTTCTTT. This encodes CASSQVLYITEAFF.

This chain joins TRBV5-1 and TRBJ1-1; D is undetermined. This CDR3 contains 14 residues. Deletions cut 2 bases from V and 4 bases from J, with 12 bases between. Germline V gene lookup returns CDR1 SGHRS and CDR2 YFSETQ. CDR3 residues: CASSFGELGTEAFF. In DNA, the CDR3 is TGCGCCAGCAGCTTCGGGGAACTAGGCACTGAAGCTTTCTTT.

In this sample, this clone turned up a few times. This sequence joins TRBV27 and TRBJ2-5; the match to TRBD2 covers 8 bases. The CDR3 consists of 17 residues. Germline loops: CDR1 MNHEY, CDR2 SMNVEV (reference sequence). Unmatched junction bases numbered 9, after V lost 3 bases and J lost 0 bases. DNA for the CDR3: TGTGCCAGCAGTTTCCGGACTAGCCCTTTGTACCAAGAGACCCAGTACTTC. Residues: CASSFRTSPLYQETQYF.

This clone has just a few counts. V is TRBV7-9 and J is TRBJ2-1; the match to TRBD2 covers 8 bases. Germline loops: CDR1 SEHNR, CDR2 FQNEAQ (reference sequence). This CDR3 is built from 14 residues. The trim removed 5 bases at V and 8 bases at J, leaving 8 bases unmatched. The CDR3 here is CASSPGSGRHEQFF. The DNA of the CDR3 is TGTGCCAGCAGCCCCGGCAGCGGGAGACATGAGCAGTTCTTC.

The chain combines TRBV7-2 with TRBJ2-6, with TRBD1 matching 9 bases. The germline CDR1 and CDR2 sequences are SGHTA and FQGNSA. V dropped 5 bases and J dropped 0; count of bases not matched to a gene: 5. The length of the CDR3 is 17 residues. The CDR3 nucleotides read TGTGCCAGCAGCCCGCGGGACAGGGCCTCTGGGGCCAACGTCCTGACTTTC. It translates to CASSPRDRASGANVLTF.

This rearrangement joins TRBV10-2 to TRBJ2-7; D gene ambiguous. Germline V lookup: CDR1 WSHSY, CDR2 SAAADI. The CDR3 is 14 residues long. Trimming took off 2 bases at V and 0 bases at J, with 8 bases between the two ends. DNA for the CDR3: TGCGCCAGCAGTGAGATATGGAGCTCCTACGAGCAGTACTTC. Its translation: CASSEIWSSYEQYF.

This chain uses TRBV2 with TRBJ2-3; 7 bases map to TRBD2. CDR1 and CDR2 (germline): SNHLY, FYNNEI. Germline trimming cut 7 bases from V and 2 bases from J; bases unmatched to any gene: 6. The CDR3 runs to 14 residues. The CDR3 DNA reads as TGTGCCAGCATTGCGGGAGTAATCACAGATACGCAGTATTTT. It is translated as CASIAGVITDTQYF. The full variable domain, in which reference TRBV2 and TRBJ2-3 provide the parts outside the CDR3, is EPEVTQTPSHQVTQMGQEVILRCVPISNHLYFYWYRQILGQKVEFLVSFYNNEISEKSEIFDDQFSVERPDGSNFTLKIRSTKLEDSAMYFCASIAGVITDTQYFGPGTRLTVL.

The chain links TRBV4-1 to TRBJ1-2, with 7 bases that match TRBD1. Germline trimming cut 3 bases from V and 7 bases from J; bases unmatched to any gene: 11. From germline, CDR1 is MGHRA and CDR2 YSYEKL. The CDR3 runs to 15 residues. This CDR3 is CASSQTGQPGTGYTF. CDR3 nucleotides: TGCGCCAGCAGCCAGACGGGACAGCCCGGGACTGGCTACACCTTC.

The V gene is TRBV20-1, the J gene TRBJ1-2; 10 bases are shared with TRBD1. Per the germline V gene, CDR1 is DFQATT and CDR2 is SNEGSKA (reference sequence). V was pared by 3 bases and J by 14 bases, with 6 bases of the junction left unmatched. There are 11 residues in the CDR3. The DNA for the CDR3 is TGCAGTGCTAGCAGACAGGGGGCAGGGACCTTC. Translating gives CSASRQGAGTF.

The chain combines TRBV30 with TRBJ1-5, with TRBD1 identical over 8 bases. Germline V gene lookup returns CDR1 GTSNPN and CDR2 SVGIG (reference sequence). V was clipped by 3 bases and J by 4 bases; unmatched bases: 5. The length of the CDR3 is 14 residues. The CDR3: CAWSTGTGNQPQHF. The CDR3 DNA follows: TGTGCCTGGAGCACCGGGACAGGAAATCAGCCCCAGCATTTT.

This clone was detected a few times. This chain uses TRBV5-1 with TRBJ2-7, with 7 nucleotides matching TRBD1. After removal of 0 bases from V and 3 bases from J, the junction contained 3 bases not matched to a gene. This CDR3 is 14 amino acids long. The germline V gene has CDR1 SGHRS and CDR2 YFSETQ. The CDR3, as DNA: TGCGCCAGCAGCTTGGAGGGACAGAGCTACGAGCAGTACTTC. Its translation: CASSLEGQSYEQYF. Combining the CDR3 with reference TRBV5-1 and TRBJ2-7 gives the whole variable domain KAGVTQTPRYLIKTRGQQVTLSCSPISGHRSVSWYQQTPGQGLQFLFEYFSETQRNKGNFPGRFSGRQFSNSRSEMNVSTLELGDSALYLCASSLEGQSYEQYFGPGTRLTVT.

J is TRBJ2-5 and V is TRBV5-4, with 7 bases matching TRBD1. CDR1 SGHNT and CDR2 YYREEE come from the germline V gene (reference sequence). Trimming took 4 bases from V and 4 from J; bases not matched to a gene: 4. The CDR3 sequence is 13 residues long. The CDR3 loop reads CASSINRGETQYF. The CDR3 DNA reads TGTGCCAGCAGCATTAACAGGGGAGAGACCCAGTACTTC.

In the case of this clone: Other nucleotide sequences in the sample specify the same CDR3. This chain links TRBV5-1 with TRBJ2-5, with a possible D match to TRBD2 (6 bases). The CDR3 is made up of 14 amino acids. The germline V gene encodes CDR1 SGHRS and CDR2 YFSETQ. With 0 bases removed from V and 4 bases from J, the gap between germline ends came to 10 bases. The CDR3 loop reads CASSLGGLRETQYF. The CDR3, as DNA: TGCGCCAGCAGCTTGGGGGGACTCAGAGAGACCCAGTACTTC.

The chain has TRBV28 and TRBJ2-1; possibly TRBD1 for D (6 bases). V was cut by 5 bases and J by 6 bases, with 14 bases left in between. From germline, CDR1 is MDHEN and CDR2 SYDVKM. The CDR3 runs 14 residues. CDR3 DNA sequence: TGTGCCAGCAGTCCTTCGGACAGAGTCAATGAGCAGTTCTTC. Protein product: CASSPSDRVNEQFF.

V is TRBV4-1 and J is TRBJ2-2, with no clear D. From germline, CDR1 is MGHRA and CDR2 YSYEKL. The V and J ends lost 0 bases and 6 bases respectively, with 11 bases between them. This CDR3 region has 15 residues. Here the CDR3 reads CASSQDNGLAGELFF. The CDR3 bases are TGCGCCAGCAGCCAAGATAACGGCCTAGCCGGGGAGCTGTTTTTT.

In this sample, this clone turned up a few times. The V gene is TRBV28, the J gene TRBJ2-1; 8 bases match TRBD2. Looked up from germline, CDR1 is MDHEN and CDR2 is SYDVKM. The CDR3 runs 15 residues. J was trimmed by 6 bases and V by 2 bases; bases with no gene match: 6. This chain's CDR3 is CASSLPRTSLNEQFF. Here the CDR3 DNA reads TGTGCCAGCAGTTTACCCAGGACTAGCCTCAATGAGCAGTTCTTC.

The chain uses TRBV29-1 and TRBJ2-1; 8 bases agree with TRBD1. Trimming cost V 8 bases and J 6 bases; bases outside gene matches: 6. This CDR3 spans 12 amino acids. Germline-derived CDR1 and CDR2 are SQVTM and ANQGSEA. This CDR3 reads CSFSDRGNEQFF. The CDR3 DNA reads as TGCAGCTTCTCTGACAGGGGCAATGAGCAGTTCTTC.

The chain recombines TRBV5-1 with TRBJ1-2; TRBD1 matches at 9 bases. V trimming: 4 bases; J trimming: 8 bases; junction bases outside the gene matches: 9. The CDR3 has 14 residues. Germline CDR1 and CDR2: SGHRS and YFSETQ. CDR3 nucleotide sequence: TGCGCCAGCAGCCAAGGGACAGGGTCTAAAGGCTACACCTTC. Protein: CASSQGTGSKGYTF.

This clone has at least ten counts. The rearrangement links TRBV4-1 to TRBJ2-1, with TRBD2 identical over 8 bases. The CDR3 is 15 residues long. Germline V CDR1 and CDR2: MGHRA, YSYEKL. V lost 6 bases and J lost 4; bases outside the gene matches: 8. CDR3 in amino acids: CASRPGLAPYNEQFF. DNA of the CDR3: TGCGCCAGCAGACCCGGACTAGCACCGTACAATGAGCAGTTCTTC.

This clone was seen a handful of times. The gene calls are TRBV30 and TRBJ2-7, with D perhaps matching TRBD1 (6 bases). The ends were cut back, 2 bases at V and 0 bases at J, with 17 bases in the middle. The length of the CDR3 is 16 residues. The germline CDR1 and CDR2 sequences are GTSNPN and SVGIG (reference sequence). The CDR3 sequence: CAWSSTGTASSYEQYF. CDR3 DNA: TGTGCCTGGAGTTCAACAGGGACCGCCAGCTCCTACGAGCAGTACTTC.

This clone was seen more than once but under ten times. The genes are TRBV10-1 and TRBJ2-7; 9 positions agree with TRBD2. This CDR3 contains 17 residues. CDR1 and CDR2 (germline): WNHNN, SYGVQD (reference sequence). V shed 0 bases, J shed 4 bases, and the junction held 10 bases outside the gene matches. CDR3 nucleotides: TGCGCCAGCAGTGAGTCGACACTAGCGGGTGCGTGTTACGAGCAGTACTTC. It is translated as CASSESTLAGACYEQYF.

V and J are TRBV5-1 and TRBJ2-5, with a tentative D call TRBD2 (6 bases). Trimming took off 4 bases at V and 5 bases at J, with 12 bases between the two ends. This CDR3 comprises 13 residues. Per germline, CDR1 SGHRS and CDR2 YFSETQ. CDR3 in DNA: TGCGCCAGCAGCGGGACTGTTACGGAGACCCAGTACTTC. Its translation is CASSGTVTETQYF.

Only a few counts were recorded for this clone. The V call is TRBV2, the J call TRBJ2-7; TRBD1 matches at 7 bases. Germline V gene data show CDR1 as SNHLY and CDR2 as FYNNEI. V trimming: 5 bases; J trimming: 3 bases; junction bases outside the gene matches: 4. This CDR3 region has 13 residues. The CDR3 protein is CASSFQGVYEQYF. The DNA of the CDR3 is TGTGCCAGCAGTTTCCAGGGGGTCTACGAGCAGTACTTC.

The chain links TRBV11-2 to TRBJ2-4; a possible D gene is TRBD1 (5 bases). The V and J ends lost 1 base and 4 bases respectively, with 11 bases between them. The germline gives CDR1 SGHAT, CDR2 FQNNGV. This CDR3 contains 15 residues. CDR3 DNA: TGTGCCAGCAGCTTAGCTCCGACAGAGAAAAACATTCAGTACTTC. Protein: CASSLAPTEKNIQYF.

V is TRBV28 and J is TRBJ2-1, with D unresolved. CDR3 length equals 15 residues. The germline V gene has CDR1 MDHEN and CDR2 SYDVKM. V was trimmed by 2 bases and J by 7 bases, leaving 15 bases between them. As DNA, the CDR3 is TGTGCCAGCAGTTTAGAGTCAAGCAATCTAAATGAGCAGTTCTTC. Its protein is CASSLESSNLNEQFF.

V and J are TRBV5-1 and TRBJ2-1; TRBD2 aligns across 10 bases. Germline values: CDR1 SGHRS, CDR2 YFSETQ. This CDR3 comprises 13 residues. Germline trimming cut 4 bases from V and 9 bases from J; bases unmatched to any gene: 4. The CDR3 here is CASSTTSGIEQFF. CDR3 nucleotides: TGCGCCAGCAGCACCACTAGCGGGATTGAGCAGTTCTTC. Combining the CDR3 with reference TRBV5-1 and TRBJ2-1 gives the whole variable domain KAGVTQTPRYLIKTRGQQVTLSCSPISGHRSVSWYQQTPGQGLQFLFEYFSETQRNKGNFPGRFSGRQFSNSRSEMNVSTLELGDSALYLCASSTTSGIEQFFGPGTRLTVL.

The rearrangement links TRBV5-1 to TRBJ1-4; 10 bases agree with TRBD1. Per germline, CDR1 SGHRS and CDR2 YFSETQ. There are 15 residues in the CDR3. V gave up 0 bases and J gave up 8 bases; unmatched junction bases: 4. The DNA for the CDR3 is TGCGCCAGCAGCTTGGACGGACAGGGGGGCGAAAAACTGTTTTTT. It encodes CASSLDGQGGEKLFF.